This entry describes one TCR beta chain. The V end was cut by 0 bases, the J end by 7 bases, with 10 bases between. The CDR3 is 15 amino acids. The germline CDR1 and CDR2 sequences are MNHNS and SASEGT. These data come from a study of OX40 agonist ivuxolimab in advanced cancers. Libraries were prepared by immunoSEQ multiplex PCR; TCRdb keeps only in-frame clonotypes and omits some of them. In the table there are under 40,000 clones, roughly 87% of which are singletons. The receptor was isolated from an adult with an advanced solid tumor such as melanoma, head and neck, liver or kidney cancer. The chain carries TRBV6-1 and TRBJ1-6, with D possibly TRBD1 on 5 matching bases. The source material was CD4+ or CD8+ T cells sorted from blood, sampled in a trial of the OX40 agonist ivuxolimab. CDR3 loop: CASSEAVRDNSPLHF. CDR3 DNA sequence: TGTGCCAGCAGTGAAGCGGTACGGGACAATTCACCCCTCCACTTT.